This record covers a single TCR beta chain. Produced via immunoSEQ multiplex PCR; TCRdb's table is partial and in-frame only. The sample consists of about 120,000 clones, roughly nine tenths of them appearing once. This sample was taken from a study of control samples from healthy donors and cancer patients. V shed 2 bases, J shed 2 bases, and the junction held 10 bases outside the gene matches. There are 17 residues in the CDR3. The germline V gene has CDR1 LGHNA and CDR2 YSLEER. The chain employs TRBV4-3 and TRBJ1-2, with 8 nucleotides matching TRBD1. This TCR was recovered from a woman aged 18-29 years in good health. Sequencing was performed on blood. The chain's CDR3 is CASSQTTPGQVNYGYTF. DNA of the CDR3: TGCGCCAGCAGCCAAACAACCCCGGGACAGGTCAACTATGGCTACACCTTC.